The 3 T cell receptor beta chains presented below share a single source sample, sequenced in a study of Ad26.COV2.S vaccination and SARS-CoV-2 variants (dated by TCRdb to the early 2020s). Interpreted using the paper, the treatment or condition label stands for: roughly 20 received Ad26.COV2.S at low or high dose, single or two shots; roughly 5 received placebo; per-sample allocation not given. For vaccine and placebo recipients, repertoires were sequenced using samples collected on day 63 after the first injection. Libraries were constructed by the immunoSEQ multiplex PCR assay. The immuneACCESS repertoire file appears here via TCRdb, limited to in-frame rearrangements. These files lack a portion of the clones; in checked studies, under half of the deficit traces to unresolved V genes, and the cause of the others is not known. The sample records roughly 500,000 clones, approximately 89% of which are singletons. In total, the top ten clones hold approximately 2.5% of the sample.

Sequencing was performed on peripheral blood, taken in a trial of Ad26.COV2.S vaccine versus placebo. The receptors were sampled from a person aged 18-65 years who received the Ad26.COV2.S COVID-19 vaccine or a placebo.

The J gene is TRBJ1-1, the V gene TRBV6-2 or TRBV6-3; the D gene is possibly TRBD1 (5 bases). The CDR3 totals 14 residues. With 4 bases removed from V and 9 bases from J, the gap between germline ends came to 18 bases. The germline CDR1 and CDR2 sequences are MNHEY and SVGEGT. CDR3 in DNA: TGTGCCAGCAGTTTCACCTCCGAGGGGACTCAAGCTTTCTTT. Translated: CASSFTSEGTQAFF.

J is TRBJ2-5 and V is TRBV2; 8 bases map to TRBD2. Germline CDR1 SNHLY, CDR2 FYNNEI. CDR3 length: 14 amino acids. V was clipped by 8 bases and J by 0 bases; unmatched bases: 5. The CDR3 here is CASWSGSDQETQYF. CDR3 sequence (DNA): TGTGCCAGCTGGAGCGGGAGTGACCAAGAGACCCAGTACTTC. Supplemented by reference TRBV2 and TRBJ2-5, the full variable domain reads EPEVTQTPSHQVTQMGQEVILRCVPISNHLYFYWYRQILGQKVEFLVSFYNNEISEKSEIFDDQFSVERPDGSNFTLKIRSTKLEDSAMYFCASWSGSDQETQYFGPGTRLLVL.

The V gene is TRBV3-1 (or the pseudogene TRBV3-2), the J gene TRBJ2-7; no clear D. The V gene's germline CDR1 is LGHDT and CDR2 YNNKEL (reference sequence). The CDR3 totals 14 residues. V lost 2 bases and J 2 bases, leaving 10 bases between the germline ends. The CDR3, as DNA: TGTGCCAGCAGCCAAAGGCAGGACGCCTACGAGCAGTACTTC. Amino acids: CASSQRQDAYEQYF.